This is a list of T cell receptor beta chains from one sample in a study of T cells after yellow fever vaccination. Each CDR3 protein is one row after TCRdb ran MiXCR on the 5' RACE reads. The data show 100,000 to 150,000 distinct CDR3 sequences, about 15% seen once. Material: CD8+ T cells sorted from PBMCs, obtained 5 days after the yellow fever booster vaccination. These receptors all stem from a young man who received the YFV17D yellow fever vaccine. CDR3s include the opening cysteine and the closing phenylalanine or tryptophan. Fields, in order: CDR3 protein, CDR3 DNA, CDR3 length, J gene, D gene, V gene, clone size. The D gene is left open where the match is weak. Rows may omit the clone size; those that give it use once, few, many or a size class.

CASSYSKGYHEQYF TGTGCCAGCAGTTACTCGAAAGGGTACCACGAGCAGTACTTC 14 TRBJ2-7 - TRBV6-2/TRBV6-3 few
CASSDPGENTEAFF TGTGCCAGCAGCGATCCAGGGGAGAACACTGAAGCTTTCTTT 14 TRBJ1-1 - TRBV9 -
CASTRDFYEQYF TGTGCCAGCACCCGGGACTTCTACGAGCAGTACTTC 12 TRBJ2-7 - TRBV6-2/TRBV6-3 -
CASSLGRSGVYNEQFF TGTGCCAGCAGCCTAGGTCGTAGCGGGGTATACAATGAGCAGTTCTTC 16 TRBJ2-1 TRBD2 TRBV7-2 -
CASSLGSGDNEQFF TGTGCCAGCAGTTTAGGGAGTGGGGACAATGAGCAGTTCTTC 14 TRBJ2-1 - TRBV7-3 -
CASSFKGEQFF TGTGCCAGCAGCTTTAAGGGGGAGCAGTTCTTC 11 TRBJ2-1 - TRBV9 -
CASRDLRSSYNEQFF TGTGCCAGCAGGGACTTAAGGAGCTCCTACAATGAGCAGTTCTTC 15 TRBJ2-1 - TRBV6-1 -
CASSWGLEIPYEQYF TGTGCCAGCAGCTGGGGACTAGAGATTCCCTACGAGCAGTACTTC 15 TRBJ2-7 TRBD2 TRBV7-2 -
CASSLDLGNSPLHF TGTGCCAGCAGTTTAGACCTGGGGAATTCACCCCTCCACTTT 14 TRBJ1-6 - TRBV6-2/TRBV6-3 few
CASSRGGVKDTQYF TGTGCCAGCAGCCGAGGGGGGGTGAAAGATACGCAGTATTTT 14 TRBJ2-3 - TRBV7-9 -
CASSPPDRGLDKNIQYF TGTGCCAGCAGCCCACCGGACAGGGGGCTTGACAAAAACATTCAGTACTTC 17 TRBJ2-4 TRBD1 TRBV7-9 few
CASSPSRPHNEQFF TGTGCCAGCAGCCCTAGTCGCCCTCACAATGAGCAGTTCTTC 14 TRBJ2-1 - TRBV7-2 few
CASSQDPVSGLTDTQYF TGTGCCAGCAGCCAAGATCCAGTTAGCGGGCTCACAGATACGCAGTATTTT 17 TRBJ2-3 TRBD2 TRBV4-2 -
CSASLGDTEAFF TGCAGTGCTAGTCTGGGGGATACTGAAGCTTTCTTT 12 TRBJ1-1 - TRBV20-1 -
CASSQSGTGGVQPQHF TGCGCCAGCAGCCAGTCCGGGACAGGGGGTGTTCAGCCCCAGCATTTT 16 TRBJ1-5 TRBD1 TRBV4-1 -
CASSHSNRDRNSPLHF TGCGCCAGCAGCCACTCAAACCGGGACAGAAATTCACCCCTCCACTTT 16 TRBJ1-6 TRBD1 TRBV4-1 once
CASSGYGNTEAFF TGCGCCAGCAGCGGGTATGGGAACACTGAAGCTTTCTTT 13 TRBJ1-1 - TRBV4-3 few
CASSPSGEDNEQFF TGTGCCAGCAGCCCCTCAGGGGAAGATAATGAGCAGTTCTTC 14 TRBJ2-1 - TRBV14 -
CAISGDREAFF TGTGCCATCAGCGGAGACAGGGAAGCTTTCTTT 11 TRBJ1-1 - TRBV10-3 few
CASSPGGSNEKLFF TGCGCCAGCAGCCCCGGGGGGAGTAATGAAAAACTGTTTTTT 14 TRBJ1-4 - TRBV4-3 -
CSVYRASSYNEQFF TGCAGCGTTTACCGGGCAAGCTCCTACAATGAGCAGTTCTTC 14 TRBJ2-1 - TRBV29-1 many
CSVELGQGVSNEQFF TGCAGCGTTGAATTGGGTCAGGGGGTAAGCAATGAGCAGTTCTTC 15 TRBJ2-1 TRBD1 TRBV29-1 few
CASSRALGLNTEAFF TGCGCCAGCAGCCGTGCCTTGGGACTGAACACTGAAGCTTTCTTT 15 TRBJ1-1 - TRBV5-1 -
CASSLTQGGADTQYF TGTGCCAGCAGTTTAACTCAGGGTGGCGCAGATACGCAGTATTTT 15 TRBJ2-3 - TRBV27 few
CSAISGGAPYNEQFF TGCAGTGCAATTTCCGGGGGGGCCCCCTACAATGAGCAGTTCTTC 15 TRBJ2-1 TRBD2 TRBV20-1 many
CASSFGLRTVNYGYTF TGTGCCAGCAGCTTTGGGCTTCGGACAGTGAACTATGGCTACACCTTC 16 TRBJ1-2 - TRBV7-9 few
CASSSYRGENIQYF TGCGCCAGCAGCTCCTACAGGGGCGAAAACATTCAGTACTTC 14 TRBJ2-4 TRBD1 TRBV5-1 few